This T cell receptor (beta chain) was retrieved from a study of PD-L1 blockade in urothelial cancer. Clones were sequenced by immunoSEQ multiplex PCR, and TCRdb holds only the in-frame ones, with some missing. This sample has about 100,000 clones, with approximately 86% found just once. The CDR3 has 15 amino acids. V shed 6 bases, J shed 4 bases, and the junction held 9 bases outside the gene matches. Germline-derived CDR1 and CDR2 are SQVTM and ANQGSEA. The clonotype originates from a man aged 45 to 65 with urothelial cancer. V is TRBV29-1 and J is TRBJ2-6, with 7 bases identical to TRBD2. This material consisted of PBMCs, taken around atezolizumab (anti-PD-L1) treatment. The CDR3 DNA follows: TGCAGCGTCCTAGCGGCGGGCGCCGGGGCCAACGTCCTGACTTTC. It translates to CSVLAAGAGANVLTF.